This T cell receptor (beta chain) was found in a study of radiation and T cells in renal cell carcinoma. Time point specified: baseline pretreatment blood. Treatment defined: 15 Gy SBRT to primary tumor, nephrectomy 4 weeks later. V was trimmed by 5 bases and J by 7 bases, leaving 15 bases between them. The germline gives CDR1 GTSNPN, CDR2 SVGIG (reference sequence). The CDR3 covers 12 residues. This clone was counted once. This table comes from immunoSEQ multiplex PCR, and its TCRdb copy is limited to in-frame clones, with some not included. This sample carries 120,000 to 150,000 clones, 70% to 90% of them seen once, and the ten largest clones take 20% to 25%.

The chain carries TRBV30 and TRBJ2-7; D unclear. This sequence originates from a woman aged 45-59 years with renal cell carcinoma. The sample consisted of blood, taken from a patient whose treatment included radiotherapy and nephrectomy. CDR3 amino acids: CAWSWTVGEQYF. The CDR3 nucleotides read TGTGCCTGGTCCTGGACGGTAGGGGAGCAGTACTTC.